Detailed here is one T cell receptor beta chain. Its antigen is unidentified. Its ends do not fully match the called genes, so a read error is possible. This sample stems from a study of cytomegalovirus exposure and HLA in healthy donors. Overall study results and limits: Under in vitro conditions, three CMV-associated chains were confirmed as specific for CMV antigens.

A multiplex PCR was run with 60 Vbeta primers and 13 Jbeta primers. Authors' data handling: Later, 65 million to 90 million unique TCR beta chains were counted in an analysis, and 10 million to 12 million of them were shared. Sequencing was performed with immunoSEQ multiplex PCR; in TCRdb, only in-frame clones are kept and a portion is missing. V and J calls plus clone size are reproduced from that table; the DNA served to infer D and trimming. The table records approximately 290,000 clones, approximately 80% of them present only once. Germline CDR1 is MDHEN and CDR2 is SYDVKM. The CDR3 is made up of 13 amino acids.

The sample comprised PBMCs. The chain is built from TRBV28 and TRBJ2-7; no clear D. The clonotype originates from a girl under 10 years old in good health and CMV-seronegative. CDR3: CASSFPEPYVQYF. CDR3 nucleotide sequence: TGTGCCAGCAGTTTCCCTGAACCCTACGTGCAGTACTTC.